The sequence of this T cell receptor (beta chain) was determined in a study of T cells in Graves' hyperthyroidism and ophthalmopathy. Regarding the study as a whole: The model identified upcoming ophthalmopathy a median roughly 6 months ahead of onset. Patients with ophthalmopathy were separated from those with stable hyperthyroidism by a 13 V-J model.

This clonotype was seen ten or more times. Its target is not known. J was trimmed by 10 bases and V by 4 bases; bases with no gene match: 1. This CDR3 is built from 13 residues. CDR1 and CDR2 from the germline V gene are SNHLY and FYNNEI. The source material, RNA transcripts, was used to amplify TCR beta CDR3 regions. The HTBI primer set drove a first-round RT-PCR of the TCR CDR3. In TCRdb, the multiplex PCR reads were re-called with MiXCR into one record per CDR3 protein. Of under 600,000 distinct CDR3 sequences in the sample, around 16% were seen once. This sample holds PBMCs from 8.5 to 10 ml fresh peripheral blood.

The receptor was derived from a woman aged 40 to 50 with Graves' ophthalmopathy. The genes are TRBV2 and TRBJ2-1; 13 bases match TRBD2. The sequenced sample was blood. The CDR3 region is CASSGGLAGEQFF. CDR3 bases: TGTGCCAGCAGTGGGGGACTAGCGGGAGAGCAGTTCTTC. The full variable domain, with the rest looked up from reference TRBV2 and TRBJ2-1, is EPEVTQTPSHQVTQMGQEVILRCVPISNHLYFYWYRQILGQKVEFLVSFYNNEISEKSEIFDDQFSVERPDGSNFTLKIRSTKLEDSAMYFCASSGGLAGEQFFGPGTRLTVL.